This TCR beta chain was sequenced for a study of blood T cell repertoires in COVID-19. Study as a whole: Specimens from acute and convalescent COVID-19 originated in the United States, Italy and Spain. In each case, the material was cDNA or gDNA derived from T cells, B-cell-depleted T cells, or PBMCs.

As originally analysed: For nucleated cells, counts were estimated from reference gene primer amplification. Generated by immunoSEQ multiplex PCR, the TCRdb table keeps only in-frame clones and is missing some. V and J calls and clone size are those listed in that table; D and trimming were worked out from the DNA. The sample gives about 87,000 clones, approximately 82% of which show up once; more than 2% is in the top ten. CDR1 SQVTM and CDR2 ANQGSEA come from the germline V gene. V lost 1 base to trimming and J lost 2 bases, with 12 bases between them. This CDR3 region has 14 residues. The chain employs TRBV29-1 and TRBJ2-7, with D tentatively TRBD2 (5 bases). This TCR was recovered from a woman in her sixties or seventies with acute or convalescent COVID-19. The source material was peripheral blood. The CDR3 bases are TGCAGCGTTGAAGTGGCGGGTTTCCCCTACGAGCAGTACTTC. Translating gives CSVEVAGFPYEQYF.